This T cell receptor beta chain was identified in a study of shared clonotypes between healthy human individuals. All donors were Caucasian adults living in Nashville, Tennessee. V was cut by 10 bases and J by 7 bases, with 29 bases left in between. The CDR3 consists of 17 residues. Germline lookup yields CDR1 LNHDA and CDR2 SQIVND (reference sequence). Assay: immunoSEQ multiplex PCR; the TCRdb copy retains only in-frame clones and omits some. Among over a million clones listed, around 98% were seen once. The V and J genes are TRBV19 and TRBJ2-1; possible D gene TRBD2, 7 bases. Source material: naive CD4+ T cells sorted from blood. The subset is: CD45RA+ positively selected. This receptor was identified in a man under 40 in good health. The CDR3 spells CATARGAGAQGRNEQFF. The CDR3, as DNA: TGTGCCACCGCCCGAGGGGCGGGGGCCCAGGGGAGGAATGAGCAGTTCTTC.